A selection of T cell receptor beta chains follows, all from one sample in a study of post-analysis software for immune sequencing data. TCRdb used MiXCR to reprocess the PCR reads, holding one entry per CDR3 protein. The sample includes hundreds of thousands of distinct CDR3 sequences, roughly 30% seen only once; the top ten take roughly 0.57%. What was sequenced was blood. The receptor set was obtained from a girl between 5 and 17 years old with multiple sclerosis. CDR3s include the opening cysteine and the closing phenylalanine or tryptophan. Fields, in order: D gene, clone size, V gene, J gene, CDR3 DNA, CDR3 protein. The D gene is left open where the match is weak. Clone size, where shown, is once, few, many, or a class for clones that have expanded.

>-|-|TRBV7-6|TRBJ2-3
TGTGCCAGCAGCCGATCATTCGGGGATACGCAGTATTTT
CASSRSFGDTQYF
>-|-|TRBV4-2|TRBJ1-5
TGTGCCAGCAGCCAAGAGGGGGCACAATATAGCAATCAGCCCCAGCATTTT
CASSQEGAQYSNQPQHF
>TRBD1|-|TRBV29-1|TRBJ2-3
TGCAGCGTTGATCCGAACAGGGGGCCGACCACAGATACGCAGTATTTT
CSVDPNRGPTTDTQYF
>-|-|TRBV3-1|TRBJ1-1
TGTGCCAGCAGCCGAATTGGGTCCGTCGCTTCCAAGATGAACACTGAAGCTTTCTTT
CASSRIGSVASKMNTEAFF
>-|-|TRBV2|TRBJ2-3
TGTGCCAGCAGTGAATGGCGGGGCTCGGAAGATACGCAGTATTTT
CASSEWRGSEDTQYF
>TRBD2|few|TRBV29-1|TRBJ2-1
TGCAGCGTTGAAGGACTAGCGGAAACCTACAATGAGCAGTTCTTC
CSVEGLAETYNEQFF
>-|-|TRBV9|TRBJ2-5
TGTGCCAGCAGCGTGGGCTGGACTAAGAGAGAGACCCAGTACTTC
CASSVGWTKRETQYF
>TRBD1|-|TRBV15|TRBJ1-4
TGTGCCGCCAGCAGGCCAGGAGGACAGGAGGATAATGAAAAACTGTTTTTT
CAASRPGGQEDNEKLFF
>-|-|TRBV6-1|TRBJ1-1
TGTGCCAGCAGTAACTCCAGGGTTACGAACACTGAAGCTTTCTTT
CASSNSRVTNTEAFF
>-|few|TRBV29-1|TRBJ1-2
TGCAGCGTTGATTCTGTCGGGACCTATGGCTACACCTTC
CSVDSVGTYGYTF
>-|many|TRBV10-2|TRBJ2-1
TGCGCCAGCAGAGACGACAGCTCCAATTACAATGAGCAGTTCTTC
CASRDDSSNYNEQFF
>TRBD2|once|TRBV27|TRBJ2-7
TGTGCCAGCAGTTTAACTAGCGTCTCCTACGAGCAGTACTTC
CASSLTSVSYEQYF
>-|few|TRBV12-5|TRBJ2-1
TGTGCTAGTGGTTTGCAAGCGGAAGACAATGAGCAGTTCTTC
CASGLQAEDNEQFF
>TRBD2|-|TRBV7-2|TRBJ2-1
TGTGCCAGCAGCCTGACTAGCGGGATGACTGAGCAGTTCTTC
CASSLTSGMTEQFF
>-|-|TRBV25-1|TRBJ1-1
TGTGCCAGCACCGCGGGGGGCTTGGGCACTGAAGCTTTCTTT
CASTAGGLGTEAFF
>-|many|TRBV10-3|TRBJ2-7
TGTGCCATCAGTGACGGCGGGCGTATAAGGGAGCAGTACTTC
CAISDGGRIREQYF
>-|many|TRBV11-2|TRBJ2-1
TGTGCCAGCAGCTTAGATTGGGGCAATGAGCAGTTCTTC
CASSLDWGNEQFF
>-|-|TRBV11-2|TRBJ2-3
TGTGCCAGCAGCCCCCGTTTTCAGGACACAGATACGCCGTATTTT
CASSPRFQDTDTPYF
>-|few|TRBV6-1|TRBJ1-1
TGTGCCAGCAGAGGCCGACAGCACACTGAAGCTTTCTTT
CASRGRQHTEAFF
>-|-|TRBV10-3|TRBJ1-2
TGTGCCATCAGTGAGTCTGGTCAGTCTACCTATGGCTACACCTTC
CAISESGQSTYGYTF
>TRBD1|many|TRBV4-3|TRBJ2-7
TGCGCCAGCAGCCAAGAGGGCAGGGGGACCTACGAGCAGTACTTC
CASSQEGRGTYEQYF
>-|-|TRBV6-1|TRBJ1-2
TGTGCCAGCTATTCCCCCGGCGGGCAGGGGTCTGAGTTAAACTATGGCTACACCTTC
CASYSPGGQGSELNYGYTF
>TRBD2|-|TRBV5-1|TRBJ2-3
TGCGCCAGCAGCCCACTAGGGCTAGCGGCGGGCACAGATACGCAGTATTTT
CASSPLGLAAGTDTQYF
>TRBD1|few|TRBV11-2|TRBJ2-1
TGTGCCAGCAGCGATAGGGACAGCGCCGGCAGGTATGAGCAGTTCTTC
CASSDRDSAGRYEQFF
>-|many|TRBV6-6|TRBJ2-7
TGTGCCAGCACCGATACCCGGCGGGGGCTGTCCTACGAGCAGTACTTC
CASTDTRRGLSYEQYF
>-|-|TRBV6-5|TRBJ1-5
TGTGCCAGCAGCCCCCAGCTTCCTCCTCAGCCCCAGCATTTT
CASSPQLPPQPQHF
>-|few|TRBV18|TRBJ1-5
TGTGCCAGCTCACCCGGACAGCCCTATCAGCCCCAGCATTTT
CASSPGQPYQPQHF
>-|-|TRBV10-3|TRBJ2-1
TGTGCCATCAGGGGAGTGGATTCTAGCTCAGGCGAGCAGTTCTTC
CAIRGVDSSSGEQFF
>-|-|TRBV28|TRBJ1-1
TGTGCCAGCAGTTTTCCGGCGGCCCGGTACACTGAAGCTTTCTTT
CASSFPAARYTEAFF
>-|-|TRBV20-1|TRBJ2-7
TGCGGTGCTAGAGATCGGCTAAGCTCCTACGAGCAGTACTTC
CGARDRLSSYEQYF
>TRBD2|many|TRBV5-5|TRBJ2-5
TGTGCCAGCAGCCGCCTAGCGGGTTACAGAGAGACCCAGTACTTC
CASSRLAGYRETQYF
>-|few|TRBV7-9|TRBJ2-5
TGTGCCAGCAGCTTGACAGGTCTGGAAGAGACCCAGTACTTC
CASSLTGLEETQYF
>-|-|TRBV4-3|TRBJ1-2
TGCGCCAGCAGCCCTAGTACGGGGATGATGGACTATGGCTACACCTTC
CASSPSTGMMDYGYTF
>-|many|TRBV4-1|TRBJ2-3
TGCGCCAGCAGCCAAGGGATGTATGGCGCAGATACGCAGTATTTT
CASSQGMYGADTQYF
>-|few|TRBV10-3|TRBJ2-1
TGTGCCATCAGTGACGGAGGAGGGCGACACAATGAGCAGTTCTTC
CAISDGGGRHNEQFF
>-|-|TRBV5-5|TRBJ1-6
TGTGCCAGCAGCTTGGACGGGATCAATTCACCCCTCCACTTT
CASSLDGINSPLHF
>TRBD2|-|TRBV24-1|TRBJ2-3
TGTGCCACCAGTGATCTACTAGCGGGGGACACAGATACGCAGTATTTT
CATSDLLAGDTDTQYF
>-|-|TRBV5-1|TRBJ1-5
TGCGCCAGCAGCCTCAGCCACAGCAGCAATCAGCCCCAGCATTTT
CASSLSHSSNQPQHF
>-|few|TRBV5-1|TRBJ2-5
TGCGCCAGCAGCTTGGAGGTATCGTACCAAGAGACCCAGTACTTC
CASSLEVSYQETQYF
>-|few|TRBV15|TRBJ1-1
TGTGCCACCAGCGATGCACAGCGAGTCTTGAACACTGAAGCTTTCTTT
CATSDAQRVLNTEAFF
>-|few|TRBV6-6|TRBJ2-3
TGTGCCAGCAGTTACGCGGAGGCTGGTCTCAGGTTGACACAGTATTTT
CASSYAEAGLRLTQYF
>-|-|TRBV28|TRBJ2-7
TGTGCCAGCAGTCCCGACGGGGTCAGCTACGAGCAGTACTTC
CASSPDGVSYEQYF
>-|-|TRBV29-1|TRBJ1-2
TGCAGCGTTGAACTCAGTAGAGGCTACACCTTC
CSVELSRGYTF
>-|-|TRBV7-2|TRBJ1-4
TGTGCCAGCAGCCGGCTGATAGGGGCTAATGAAAAACTGTTTTTT
CASSRLIGANEKLFF
>-|many|TRBV6-1|TRBJ2-7
TGTGCCAGCTTGGGGGTTGACTCCTACGAGCAGTACTTC
CASLGVDSYEQYF
>-|-|TRBV11-2|TRBJ2-1
TGTGCCAGCAGCTTACCGATTCGCAGTATGTGTGAGCAGTTCTTC
CASSLPIRSMCEQFF
>-|-|TRBV11-2|TRBJ2-7
TGTGCCAGCAGCTTAGACGGGTCCCCACTCGAGCAGTACTTC
CASSLDGSPLEQYF
>-|-|TRBV6-6|TRBJ1-6
TGTGCCAGCACCATCGGGACGGAGAATTCACCCCTCCACTTT
CASTIGTENSPLHF